These T cell receptor beta chains were read from a single sample in a study of cytomegalovirus exposure and HLA in healthy donors. Using immunoSEQ multiplex PCR, the repertoire was profiled, and TCRdb retains in-frame clones only, with some absent. Of 150,000 to 200,000 clones in the sample, nearly 80% were seen once. The source material was PBMCs. Receptors were obtained from a female donor in good health and CMV-seronegative. CDR3s include the opening cysteine and the closing phenylalanine or tryptophan. D genes are given only for firm matches. Part of the rows lack a size; the others show once, few, many or a class for expanded clones.

clone_size: -
d_call: -
j_call: TRBJ2-2
v_call: TRBV9
cdr3_nt: TGTGCCAGCAGCAGAGCCGGGGAGCTGTTTTTT
cdr3_aa: CASSRAGELFF

clone_size: -
d_call: TRBD2
j_call: TRBJ2-6
v_call: TRBV7-7
cdr3_nt: TGTGCTAGCAGCTTAGGGACTAGCGGGAGGTTCGCTGGGGCCAACGTCCTGACTTTC
cdr3_aa: CASSLGTSGRFAGANVLTF

clone_size: -
d_call: -
j_call: TRBJ2-2
v_call: TRBV7-3
cdr3_nt: TGTGCCAGCAGCCTAAACAGGGTGACCGGGGAGCTGTTTTTT
cdr3_aa: CASSLNRVTGELFF

clone_size: -
d_call: TRBD2
j_call: TRBJ2-1
v_call: TRBV11-1
cdr3_nt: TGTGCCAGCAGCTTGGGGACTAACAATGAGCAGTTCTTC
cdr3_aa: CASSLGTNNEQFF

clone_size: -
d_call: TRBD2
j_call: TRBJ2-7
v_call: TRBV9
cdr3_nt: TGTGCCAGCAGCGTAGGGGCGGGGGGCGACTACGAGCAGTACTTC
cdr3_aa: CASSVGAGGDYEQYF

clone_size: once
d_call: -
j_call: TRBJ2-1
v_call: TRBV7-2
cdr3_nt: TGTGCCAGCAGCTTAGTTACCTACAATGAGCAGTTCTTC
cdr3_aa: CASSLVTYNEQFF

clone_size: -
d_call: TRBD2
j_call: TRBJ2-3
v_call: TRBV5-5
cdr3_nt: TGTGCCAGCAGCTTTCTGATAGCGGGAGATACGCAGTATTTT
cdr3_aa: CASSFLIAGDTQYF

clone_size: -
d_call: TRBD1
j_call: TRBJ2-7
v_call: TRBV6-5
cdr3_nt: TGTGCCAGCACCAAGCCGGGACAGAACTACGAGCAGTACTTC
cdr3_aa: CASTKPGQNYEQYF

clone_size: few
d_call: TRBD2
j_call: TRBJ2-5
v_call: TRBV2
cdr3_nt: TGTGCCAGCAGTCCCGGGACGGGGCGGGGGGGTCAGGGAAAGGAGACCCAGTACTTC
cdr3_aa: CASSPGTGRGGQGKETQYF

clone_size: -
d_call: -
j_call: TRBJ2-7
v_call: TRBV5-6
cdr3_nt: TGTGCCAGCTCCCGAGGGCTAGGAGCCTACGAGCAGTACTTC
cdr3_aa: CASSRGLGAYEQYF